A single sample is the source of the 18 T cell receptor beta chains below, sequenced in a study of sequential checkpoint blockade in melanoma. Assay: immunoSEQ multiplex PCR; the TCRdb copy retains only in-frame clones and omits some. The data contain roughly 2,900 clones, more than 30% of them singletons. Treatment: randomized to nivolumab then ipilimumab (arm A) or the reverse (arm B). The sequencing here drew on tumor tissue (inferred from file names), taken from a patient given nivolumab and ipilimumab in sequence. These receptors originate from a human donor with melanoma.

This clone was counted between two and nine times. CDR3 sequence reads: CASSLVTGPSSGANVLTF. In nucleotides, the CDR3 is TGCGCCAGCAGCTTGGTAACGGGACCCAGCTCTGGGGCCAACGTCCTGACTTTC. V is TRBV5-1 and J is TRBJ2-6, with D perhaps assigned TRBD1 or TRBD2 (5 bases each). CDR1 is SGHRS and CDR2 is YFSETQ in the germline V gene. The CDR3 extends over 18 amino acids. V lost 0 bases, J lost 0 bases, and 13 bases lay in between. Together with reference TRBV5-1 and TRBJ2-6, the CDR3 gives the full variable domain: KAGVTQTPRYLIKTRGQQVTLSCSPISGHRSVSWYQQTPGQGLQFLFEYFSETQRNKGNFPGRFSGRQFSNSRSEMNVSTLELGDSALYLCASSLVTGPSSGANVLTFGAGSRLTVL.

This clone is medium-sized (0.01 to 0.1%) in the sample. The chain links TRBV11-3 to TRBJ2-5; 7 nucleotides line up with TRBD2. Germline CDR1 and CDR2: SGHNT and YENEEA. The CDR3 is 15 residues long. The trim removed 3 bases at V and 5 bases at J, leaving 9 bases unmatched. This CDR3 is CASSFAGASKETQYF. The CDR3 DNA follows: TGTGCCAGCAGCTTTGCGGGAGCCTCCAAGGAGACCCAGTACTTC. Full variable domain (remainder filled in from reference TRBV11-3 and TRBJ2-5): EAGVVQSPRYKIIEKKQPVAFWCNPISGHNTLYWYLQNLGQGPELLIRYENEEAVDDSQLPKDRFSAERLKGVDSTLKIQPAELGDSAVYLCASSFAGASKETQYFGPGTRLLVL.

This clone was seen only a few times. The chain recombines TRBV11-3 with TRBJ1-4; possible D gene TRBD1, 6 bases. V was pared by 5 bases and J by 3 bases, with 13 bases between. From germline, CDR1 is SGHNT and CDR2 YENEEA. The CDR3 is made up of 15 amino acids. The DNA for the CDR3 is TGTGCCAGCAGCGTTTACAGGGAGGCTAATGAAAAACTGTTTTTT. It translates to CASSVYREANEKLFF.

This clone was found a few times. The CDR3: CASSYSSAGSGNTIYF. CDR3 bases: TGTGCCAGCAGTTACTCATCCGCAGGGTCCGGAAACACCATATATTTT. This sequence joins TRBV6-8 and TRBJ1-3; tentative D call: TRBD1 (5 bases). The CDR3 sequence is 16 residues long. V lost 0 bases and J 4 bases, leaving 13 bases between the germline ends. The V gene's germline CDR1 is MNHGY and CDR2 SAAAGT.

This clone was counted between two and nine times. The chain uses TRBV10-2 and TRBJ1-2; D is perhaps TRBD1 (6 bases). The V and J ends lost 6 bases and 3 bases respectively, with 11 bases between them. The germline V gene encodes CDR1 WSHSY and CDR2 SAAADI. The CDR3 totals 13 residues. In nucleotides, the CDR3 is TGCGCCAGCAGGATACAGGGTGACTATGGCTACACCTTC. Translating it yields CASRIQGDYGYTF.

CDR3 residues: CATRVSGSTTGELFF. In DNA form, the CDR3 reads TGTGCCACAAGGGTGAGCGGGAGTACGACCGGGGAGCTGTTTTTT. The chain combines TRBV15 with TRBJ2-2; TRBD2 agrees at 8 bases. Germline lookup yields CDR1 LNHNV and CDR2 YYDKDF (reference sequence). This CDR3 has 15 residues. The trim removed 9 bases at V and 5 bases at J, leaving 11 bases unmatched.

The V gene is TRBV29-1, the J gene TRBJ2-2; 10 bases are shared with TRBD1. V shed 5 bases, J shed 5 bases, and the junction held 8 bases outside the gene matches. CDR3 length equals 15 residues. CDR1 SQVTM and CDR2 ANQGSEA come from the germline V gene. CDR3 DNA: TGCAGCGTTAGGTCTGGGACAGGGGAAACCGGGGAGCTGTTTTTT. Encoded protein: CSVRSGTGETGELFF.

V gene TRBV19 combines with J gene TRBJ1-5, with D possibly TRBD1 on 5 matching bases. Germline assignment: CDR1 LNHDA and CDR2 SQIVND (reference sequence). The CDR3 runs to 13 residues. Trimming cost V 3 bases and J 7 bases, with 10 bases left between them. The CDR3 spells CASSIQGSQPQHF. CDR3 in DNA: TGTGCCAGTAGTATCCAGGGAAGCCAGCCCCAGCATTTT.

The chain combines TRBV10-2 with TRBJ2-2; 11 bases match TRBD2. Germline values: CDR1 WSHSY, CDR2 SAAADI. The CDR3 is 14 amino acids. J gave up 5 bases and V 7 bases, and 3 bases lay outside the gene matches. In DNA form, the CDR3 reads TGCGCCAGCAAACTAGCGGGAGAAACCGGGGAGCTGTTTTTT. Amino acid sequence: CASKLAGETGELFF.

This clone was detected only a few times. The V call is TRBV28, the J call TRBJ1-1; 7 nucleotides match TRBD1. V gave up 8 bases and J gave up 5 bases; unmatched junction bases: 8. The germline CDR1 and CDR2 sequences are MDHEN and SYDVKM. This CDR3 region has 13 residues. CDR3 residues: CASGTGAPTEAFF. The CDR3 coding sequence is TGTGCCAGCGGTACAGGGGCCCCAACTGAAGCTTTCTTT.

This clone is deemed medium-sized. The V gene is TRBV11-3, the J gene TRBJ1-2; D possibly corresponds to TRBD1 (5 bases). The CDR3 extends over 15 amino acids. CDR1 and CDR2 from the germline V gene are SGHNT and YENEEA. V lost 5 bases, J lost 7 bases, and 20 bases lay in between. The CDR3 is CASSQGDPGRGGYTF. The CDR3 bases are TGTGCCAGCAGCCAAGGGGACCCCGGGCGGGGTGGCTACACCTTC.

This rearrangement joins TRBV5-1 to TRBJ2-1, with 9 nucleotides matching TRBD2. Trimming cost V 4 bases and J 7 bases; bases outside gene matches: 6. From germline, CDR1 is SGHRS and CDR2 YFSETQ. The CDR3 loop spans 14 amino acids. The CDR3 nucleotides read TGCGCCAGCAGCCTTGGGACTAGCAGTAATGAGCAGTTCTTC. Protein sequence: CASSLGTSSNEQFF.

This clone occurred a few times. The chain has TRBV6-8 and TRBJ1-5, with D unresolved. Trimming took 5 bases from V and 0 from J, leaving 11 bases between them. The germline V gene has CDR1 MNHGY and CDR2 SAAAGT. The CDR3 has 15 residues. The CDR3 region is CASSLGLISNQPQHF. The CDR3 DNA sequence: TGTGCCAGCAGTCTGGGTCTGATTAGCAATCAGCCCCAGCATTTT.

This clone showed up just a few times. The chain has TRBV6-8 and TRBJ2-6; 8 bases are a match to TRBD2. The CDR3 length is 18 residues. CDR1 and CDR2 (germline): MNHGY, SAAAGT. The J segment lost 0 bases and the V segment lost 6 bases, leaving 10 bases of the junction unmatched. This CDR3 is CASRRLANGISGANVLTF. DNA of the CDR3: TGTGCCAGCAGGAGACTAGCGAATGGAATCTCTGGGGCCAACGTCCTGACTTTC.

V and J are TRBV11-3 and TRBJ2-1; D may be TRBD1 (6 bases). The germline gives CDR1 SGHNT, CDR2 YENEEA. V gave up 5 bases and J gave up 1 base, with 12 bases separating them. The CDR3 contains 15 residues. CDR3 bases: TGTGCCAGCAGCCCAAGGACAGATTCCTACAATGAGCAGTTCTTC. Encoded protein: CASSPRTDSYNEQFF.

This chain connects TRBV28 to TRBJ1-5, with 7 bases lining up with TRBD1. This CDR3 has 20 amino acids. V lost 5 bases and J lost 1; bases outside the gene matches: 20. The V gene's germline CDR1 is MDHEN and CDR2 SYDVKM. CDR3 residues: CASSPLSDDRARESNQPQHF. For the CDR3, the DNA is TGTGCCAGCAGTCCATTATCAGACGACAGGGCAAGGGAGAGCAATCAGCCCCAGCATTTT.

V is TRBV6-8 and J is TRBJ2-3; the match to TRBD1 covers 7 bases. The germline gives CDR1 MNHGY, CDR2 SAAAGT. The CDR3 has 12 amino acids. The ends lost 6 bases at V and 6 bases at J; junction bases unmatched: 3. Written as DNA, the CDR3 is TGTGCCAGCAGCCCGACAGGGGATACGCAGTATTTT. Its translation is CASSPTGDTQYF.

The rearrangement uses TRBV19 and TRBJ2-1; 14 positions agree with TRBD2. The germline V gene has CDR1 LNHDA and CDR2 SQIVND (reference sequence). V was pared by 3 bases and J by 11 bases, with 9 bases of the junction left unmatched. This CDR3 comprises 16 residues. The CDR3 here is CASSIDGTSGRTKQFF. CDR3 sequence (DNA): TGTGCCAGTAGTATTGACGGGACTAGCGGGAGAACGAAGCAGTTCTTC.